The T cell receptor (beta chain) under discussion was sequenced for a study of long-term antiretroviral therapy in people with HIV. Sequencing used immunoSEQ v3.0 at survey level. The table came from immunoSEQ multiplex PCR; TCRdb's copy has only in-frame clones and leaves some out. The sample lists 40,000 or so clones, around nine tenths occurring once. Before DNA extraction, about 0.95-10 million cryopreserved PBMC were held in the samples. Trimming took 0 bases from V and 0 from J; bases not matched to a gene: 3. Germline-derived CDR1 and CDR2 are SGDLS and YYNGEE. The CDR3 has 17 residues. The V gene is TRBV9, the J gene TRBJ2-1, with 10 bases that match TRBD2. This receptor was identified in a woman in her late teens or twenties with HIV. Sample: unsorted PBMCs, taken just before starting antiretroviral therapy. CDR3 DNA sequence: TGTGCCAGCAGCGTAGGGACTAGCGGACGCTCCTACAATGAGCAGTTCTTC. It yields the protein CASSVGTSGRSYNEQFF.